This TCR beta chain derives from a study of cytomegalovirus exposure and HLA in healthy donors. Profiled with immunoSEQ multiplex PCR; TCRdb holds only in-frame clones, not every one. In the table there are more than 110,000 clones, approximately 94% of which are singletons. As concerns this clone: Its specificity is unknown.

Study-level points and caveats: Altogether, 150 to 200 TCR beta chains were recorded as cytomegalovirus-associated.

The sample comprised PBMCs. The receptor comes from a man younger than 30 in good health and CMV-seropositive.

The CDR3 DNA reads as TGTGCCAGCAGTGGCCGGAGCTCTGGGGCCAACGTCCTGACTTTC. Translation gives CASSGRSSGANVLTF. The chain links TRBV6-1 to TRBJ2-6; no clear D gene. The CDR3 covers 15 residues. Germline CDR1 MNHNS, CDR2 SASEGT. Trimming removed 4 bases from V and 0 bases from J, with 7 bases in between.